These 24 T cell receptor beta chains came from one sample sequenced in a study of blood T cells in healthy people across ages. It was with a sample-barcoded 5' primer and a J-beta primer mix that a second PCR of roughly 7 to 12 cycles was run. In TCRdb, the 5' RACE reads were re-called with MiXCR into one record per CDR3 protein. The repertoire holds about 1.7 million distinct CDR3 sequences, under 30% seen once, with 7.7% in the top ten. Source material: blood. The source of these receptors is a woman under 40 in good health.

This clonotype occurred a few times. The chain uses TRBV7-9 and TRBJ2-3; no clear D. The length of the CDR3 is 14 residues. The V gene's germline CDR1 is SEHNR and CDR2 FQNEAQ (reference sequence). V lost 6 bases, J lost 5 bases, and 15 bases lay in between. The CDR3 bases are TGTGCCAGCAGGCCTGCACATAAGAAAGATACGCAGTATTTT. Its translation: CASRPAHKKDTQYF.

The chain employs TRBV5-1 and TRBJ2-1; 9 nucleotides agree with TRBD1. CDR3 length equals 17 residues. The germline gives CDR1 SGHRS, CDR2 YFSETQ. V lost 4 bases and J lost 2; bases outside the gene matches: 10. CDR3: CASSVTPGTGTYNEQFF. The CDR3 DNA reads as TGCGCCAGCAGCGTCACACCCGGGACAGGGACCTACAATGAGCAGTTCTTC.

This clonotype was detected only once. The V gene is TRBV30, the J gene TRBJ1-2; 8 positions agree with TRBD1. Germline V gene data show CDR1 as GTSNPN and CDR2 as SVGIG (reference sequence). The V and J ends lost 6 bases and 6 bases, in that order; junction bases with no gene match: 6. The CDR3 covers 12 residues. The CDR3 coding sequence is TGTGCCTGCACGCAGGGGGCCCATGGCTACACCTTC. As protein: CACTQGAHGYTF.

This clonotype showed up just a few times. A read error may produce the germline difference seen at one junction end. The chain recombines TRBV20-1 with TRBJ1-2; D is uncertain. Looked up from germline, CDR1 is DFQATT and CDR2 is SNEGSKA (reference sequence). There are 13 residues in the CDR3. CDR3 loop: CSATADSNYGHTF. Here the CDR3 DNA reads TGCAGTGCTACGGCAGACTCTAACTATGGCCACACCTTC.

The rearrangement links TRBV5-1 to TRBJ2-2; TRBD1 is a possible D gene (6 bases). The V gene lost 5 bases and the J gene lost 5 bases, with 16 bases spanning the gap. The CDR3 runs 15 residues. Germline CDR1 and CDR2: SGHRS and YFSETQ. The DNA of the CDR3 is TGCGCCAGCAGGGTAGGGGGTGAGAGAACCGGGGAGCTGTTTTTT. Translation: CASRVGGERTGELFF. Together with reference TRBV5-1 and TRBJ2-2, the CDR3 gives the full variable domain: KAGVTQTPRYLIKTRGQQVTLSCSPISGHRSVSWYQQTPGQGLQFLFEYFSETQRNKGNFPGRFSGRQFSNSRSEMNVSTLELGDSALYLCASRVGGERTGELFFGEGSRLTVL.

The table lists this clonotype with a few counts. DNA of the CDR3: TGCGCCAGCAGCGAACAACAGGGGGCCTACAATGAGCAGTTCTTC. Protein: CASSEQQGAYNEQFF. The genes are TRBV5-1 and TRBJ2-1; 8 bases match TRBD1. The trim removed 4 bases at V and 2 bases at J, leaving 5 bases unmatched. Looked up from germline, CDR1 is SGHRS and CDR2 is YFSETQ. The CDR3 is 15 residues long.

The genes are TRBV29-1 and TRBJ1-1; D call uncertain. Germline CDR1 SQVTM, CDR2 ANQGSEA. V lost 3 bases and J lost 2, with 16 bases in between. The CDR3 totals 15 residues. CDR3 DNA: TGCAGCGTTGAGGTCAGGAGGGTAGGAAACACTGAAGCTTTCTTT. This sequence encodes CSVEVRRVGNTEAFF.

V usage is TRBV6-2 or TRBV6-3 and J usage is TRBJ1-5; D ambiguous. Trimming stripped 4 bases from V and 10 bases from J, with 17 bases between. The CDR3 loop spans 14 amino acids. CDR1 and CDR2 (germline): MNHEY, SVGEGT. CDR3 protein: CASSSTNLEHPQHF. For the CDR3, the DNA is TGTGCCAGCAGTTCAACAAATCTGGAACATCCCCAGCATTTT.

This clonotype occurred a few times. The rearrangement uses TRBV7-9 and TRBJ2-5; D is possibly TRBD2 (5 bases). Looked up from germline, CDR1 is SEHNR and CDR2 is FQNEAQ (reference sequence). The CDR3 spans 14 residues. With 8 bases removed from V and 11 bases from J, the gap between germline ends came to 24 bases. In DNA form, the CDR3 reads TGTGCCAGCGGAACTTCGGACGGAGCGATAGCGCAGTACTTC. Its translation is CASGTSDGAIAQYF. Supplemented by reference TRBV7-9 and TRBJ2-5, the full variable domain reads DTGVSQNPRHKITKRGQNVTFRCDPISEHNRLYWYRQTLGQGPEFLTYFQNEAQLEKSRLLSDRFSAERPKGSFSTLEIQRTEQGDSAMYLCASGTSDGAIAQYFGPGTRLLVL.

This clonotype showed up just a few times. CDR3 sequence: CSARPGLAEIYNEQFF. In nucleotides, the CDR3 is TGCAGTGCTAGACCCGGACTAGCGGAAATCTACAATGAGCAGTTCTTC. The chain employs TRBV20-1 and TRBJ2-1; TRBD2 agrees at 10 bases. Germline V CDR1 and CDR2: DFQATT, SNEGSKA (reference sequence). The CDR3 consists of 16 residues. V dropped 2 bases and J dropped 3; count of bases not matched to a gene: 7.

J is TRBJ2-5 and V is TRBV5-1; the match to TRBD2 covers 7 bases. The trim removed 1 base at V and 3 bases at J, leaving 15 bases unmatched. Germline CDR1 reads SGHRS; CDR2 reads YFSETQ. This CDR3 has 18 residues. CDR3 sequence (DNA): TGCGCCAGCAGCTTGATAGGGAGGGCCACTAGCGCAGAAGAGACCCAGTACTTC. Translated, it gives CASSLIGRATSAEETQYF.

Regarding this clonotype: The junction and the germline gene differ at one end; a read error may be behind it. This chain links TRBV18 with TRBJ1-5; D not certain. The CDR3 spans 16 residues. Looked up from germline, CDR1 is KGHSH and CDR2 is LQKENI. CDR3 residues: CASSPGPQGSNQPQHF. The CDR3 nucleotides are TGTGCCAGCTCACCAGGCCCCCAAGGGAGCAACCAGCCCCAGCATTTT.

The chain carries TRBV5-4 and TRBJ2-1; perhaps TRBD2 as D (6 bases). CDR1 is SGHNT, CDR2 YYREEE, per germline (reference sequence). V dropped 0 bases and J dropped 1 base, with 11 bases sitting between them. CDR3 length equals 16 residues. The DNA of the CDR3 is TGTGCCAGCAGCTTGGGGACGGGGGAGTCCTACAATGAGCAGTTCTTC. This codes for CASSLGTGESYNEQFF.

A note on this clonotype: Given a much more abundant clone one base away, this may be a read error. This chain uses TRBV5-6 with TRBJ2-1; no reliable D call. Trimming removed 4 bases from V and 13 bases from J, with 12 bases in between. Germline lookup yields CDR1 SGHDT and CDR2 YYEEEE. CDR3 length equals 11 residues. CDR3 coding DNA: TGTGCCAGCAGCCGAGGACGGCTTCAGTTCTTC. It yields the protein CASSRGRLQFF.

CDR3 in amino acids: CASSPSGLVQPQHF. The DNA for the CDR3 is TGTGCCAGCAGTCCCTCAGGGTTGGTTCAGCCCCAGCATTTT. This sequence joins TRBV12-3 or TRBV12-4 and TRBJ1-5; D may be TRBD1 (5 bases). This CDR3 has 14 amino acids. Trimming left V 5 bases short and J 6 bases short, with 14 bases between.

The CDR3: CASSLPGLPDTQYF. The CDR3 DNA reads as TGCGCCAGCAGCTTGCCAGGCCTCCCAGATACGCAGTATTTT. The V and J genes are TRBV5-1 and TRBJ2-3, with D unclear. The length of the CDR3 is 14 residues. Germline CDR1 and CDR2: SGHRS and YFSETQ. The ends were cut back, 1 base at V and 4 bases at J, with 10 bases in the middle.

The CDR3 loop reads CASSYSPGSHEQYF. Written as DNA, the CDR3 is TGTGCCAGCAGTTACTCCCCGGGGTCCCACGAGCAGTACTTC. The genes are TRBV6-6 and TRBJ2-5, with D tentatively TRBD2 (5 bases). The end of the DNA is better explained by TRBJ2-7, so the J call may be wrong. This CDR3 spans 14 amino acids. In germline, CDR1 is MNHNY, CDR2 SVGAGI (reference sequence).

This clonotype was picked up a small number of times. The CDR3 here is CASSPGGGRAGETQYF. The DNA of the CDR3 is TGTGCCAGCAGCCCAGGGGGCGGGAGGGCCGGAGAGACCCAGTACTTC. V usage is TRBV7-2 and J usage is TRBJ2-5, with D maybe TRBD2 (9 bases). Germline V gene sequence: CDR1 SGHTA, CDR2 FQGNSA. V lost 5 bases to trimming and J lost 4 bases, with 20 bases between them. The CDR3 runs 16 residues.

The rearrangement uses TRBV12-3 or TRBV12-4 and TRBJ1-5; tentative D call: TRBD1 (5 bases). The ends were cut back, 6 bases at V and 4 bases at J, with 13 bases in the middle. The length of the CDR3 is 14 residues. The CDR3 loop is CASSSDSRNQPQHF. CDR3 coding DNA: TGTGCCAGCAGCTCCGACAGTCGGAATCAGCCCCAGCATTTT.

Points on this clonotype: The junction departs from the called germline gene at one end, perhaps through a read error. The chain recombines TRBV4-1 with TRBJ2-3; 9 bases line up with TRBD1. The CDR3 has 17 amino acids. Germline CDR1 is MGHRA and CDR2 is YSYEKL. CDR3 loop: CASSQDPTGGTTDAQYF. The CDR3 DNA is TGCGCCAGCAGCCAAGACCCGACAGGGGGGACCACAGATGCGCAGTATTTT.

The chain links TRBV7-9 to TRBJ2-7; perhaps D is TRBD1 or TRBD2 (5 bases each). The V gene lost 0 bases and the J gene lost 3 bases, with 21 bases spanning the gap. The germline gives CDR1 SEHNR, CDR2 FQNEAQ (reference sequence). This CDR3 has 18 amino acids. Here the CDR3 reads CASSLAGVRDESDYEQYF. CDR3 in DNA: TGTGCCAGCAGCTTAGCGGGGGTACGAGACGAGTCAGACTACGAGCAGTACTTC.

This chain links TRBV5-5 with TRBJ2-7; TRBD1 aligns across 11 bases. With 4 bases clipped from V and 2 bases from J, the junction kept 5 bases outside the gene matches. CDR1 and CDR2 (germline): SGHKS, YYEKEE (reference sequence). This CDR3 is 15 amino acids long. The CDR3 nucleotides read TGTGCCAGCAGCCGGGCGGGACAGGGGGCCTACGAGCAGTACTTC. Protein: CASSRAGQGAYEQYF.

The chain uses TRBV4-3 and TRBJ2-1; D remains ambiguous. This CDR3 is built from 14 residues. Per germline, CDR1 LGHNA and CDR2 YSLEER. V lost 0 bases and J lost 7, with 10 bases in between. The CDR3 DNA reads TGCGCCAGCAGCCAAGACCGGGTAGGTAATGAGCAGTTCTTC. Protein: CASSQDRVGNEQFF.

This clonotype was counted a few times. The chain links TRBV12-3 or TRBV12-4 to TRBJ1-2; D is ambiguous. V was trimmed by 1 base and J by 1 base, leaving 13 bases between them. The CDR3 runs to 16 residues. The CDR3 spells CASSLGALSHNYGYTF. The CDR3 region has the DNA TGTGCCAGCAGTTTAGGCGCCCTGTCCCATAACTATGGCTACACCTTC.